The clone carrying this T cell receptor beta chain was counted many times. Its specificity is unknown. Coverage ceases 3 residues before the CDR3 finishes, and the germline J gene fills in the end. Both groups were predominantly of Caucasian heritage. Each donor provided about 4.5 to 9 ml of heparinized whole blood. This entry belongs to a study of T cell clonality in common variable immunodeficiency. Study observations and caveats: Fewer TCRbeta clones were shared among CVID subjects than controls.

Control and CVID samples contributed equal amounts of genomic DNA. The data were produced by immunoSEQ multiplex PCR, yet TCRdb's version contains in-frame clones alone and is incomplete. This sample has about 60,000 clones and no singletons, with about 1.5% in the ten largest. The CDR3 length is 19 residues. V gave up 4 bases and J gave up 0 bases; unmatched junction bases: 16. CDR1 is SGHRS and CDR2 is YFSETQ in the germline V gene. Sequenced input: peripheral blood mononuclear cells. This clonotype originated in a person aged 18 to 70 in good health. The V call is TRBV5-1, the J call TRBJ1-5, with 7 bases lining up with TRBD1. The sequenced CDR3 bases are TGCGCCAGCAGCGGGGACAGTGAACAAGCCATTTATAGCAATCAGCCC. This encodes CASSGDSEQAIYSNQP. Given in full, the CDR3 is CASSGDSEQAIYSNQPQHF.